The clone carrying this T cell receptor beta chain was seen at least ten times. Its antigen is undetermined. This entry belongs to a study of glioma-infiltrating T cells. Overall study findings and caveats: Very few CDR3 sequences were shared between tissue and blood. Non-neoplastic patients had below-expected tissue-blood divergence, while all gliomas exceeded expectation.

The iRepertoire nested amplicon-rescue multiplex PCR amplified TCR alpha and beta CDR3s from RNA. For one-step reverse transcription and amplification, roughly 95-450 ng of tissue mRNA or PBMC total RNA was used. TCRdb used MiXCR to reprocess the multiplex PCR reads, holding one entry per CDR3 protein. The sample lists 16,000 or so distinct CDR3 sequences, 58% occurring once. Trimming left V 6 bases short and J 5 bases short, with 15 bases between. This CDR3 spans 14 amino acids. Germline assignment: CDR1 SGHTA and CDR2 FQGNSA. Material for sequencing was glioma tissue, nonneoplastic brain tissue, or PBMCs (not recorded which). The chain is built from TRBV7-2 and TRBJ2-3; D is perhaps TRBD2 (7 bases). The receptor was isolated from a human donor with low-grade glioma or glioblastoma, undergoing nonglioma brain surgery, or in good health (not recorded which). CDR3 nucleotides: TGTGCCAGCAGGGTGGGGGGGCCTGGAGATACGCAGTATTTT. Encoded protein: CASRVGGPGDTQYF.